A single sample is the source of the 24 T cell receptor beta chains below, sequenced in a study of T cell responses to AZD1222 COVID-19 vaccine. The assay was immunoSEQ multiplex PCR, and TCRdb's table has in-frame clones only and misses some. The table has 110,000 to 150,000 clones, 80% to 90% seen once. The sequenced sample was peripheral blood, obtained on day 0 of AZD1222 vaccination. The receptors were gathered from an adult in good health.

The V and J genes are TRBV9 and TRBJ2-3; D is unclear. Germline CDR1 reads SGDLS; CDR2 reads YYNGEE. The CDR3 spans 12 residues. V was pared by 5 bases and J by 1 base, with 5 bases between. CDR3 loop: CASRDGTDTQYF. The CDR3 nucleotides are TGTGCCAGCAGGGATGGCACAGATACGCAGTATTTT.

This chain joins TRBV2 and TRBJ2-1; 12 bases are shared with TRBD2. The CDR3 contains 16 residues. Trimming at V came to 8 bases and at J to 3 bases, leaving 8 bases not matched to a gene. CDR1 and CDR2 (germline): SNHLY, FYNNEI. CDR3 DNA: TGTGCCAGCTCACCGAGACTAGCGGGAGACTACAATGAGCAGTTCTTC. Protein sequence: CASSPRLAGDYNEQFF.

About this clone itself: The same CDR3 is also encoded by other DNA sequences in this sample. The rearrangement links TRBV6-1 to TRBJ1-1; D call uncertain. V was shortened by 2 bases and J by 0 bases, with 10 bases between the two germline ends. The CDR3 extends over 15 amino acids. CDR1 is MNHNS and CDR2 is SASEGT in the germline V gene. The CDR3 loop is CASSEWAGLNTEAFF. CDR3 nucleotides: TGTGCCAGCAGTGAATGGGCAGGCTTGAACACTGAAGCTTTCTTT.

The V gene is TRBV6-1, the J gene TRBJ1-2, with D hard to call. V gave up 0 bases and J gave up 3 bases, with 11 bases separating them. This CDR3 is built from 15 residues. The germline CDR1 and CDR2 sequences are MNHNS and SASEGT. The CDR3: CASSEALFQDYGYTF. The CDR3 coding sequence is TGTGCCAGCAGTGAAGCGCTTTTCCAGGACTATGGCTACACCTTC.

V is TRBV7-9 and J is TRBJ1-2; 7 bases map to TRBD1. Germline values: CDR1 SEHNR, CDR2 FQNEAQ (reference sequence). The V gene end was trimmed by 8 bases and the J gene end by 5 bases; junction bases not matched to a gene: 8. This CDR3 spans 13 amino acids. The CDR3 region is CASVPTGLYGYTF. The CDR3, as DNA: TGTGCCAGCGTTCCGACAGGGCTTTATGGCTACACCTTC.

The gene calls are TRBV19 and TRBJ1-1; TRBD1 matches 10 bases. The V segment lost 6 bases and the J segment 8 bases; nucleotides outside the gene matches: 6. The CDR3 consists of 13 residues. CDR1 and CDR2 from the germline V gene are LNHDA and SQIVND (reference sequence). The CDR3 loop is CASSPGTGAEAFF. In DNA, the CDR3 is TGTGCCAGTAGCCCCGGGACAGGGGCAGAAGCTTTCTTT. Using reference TRBV19 and TRBJ1-1 for the parts outside the CDR3, the full variable domain is DGGITQSPKYLFRKEGQNVTLSCEQNLNHDAMYWYRQDPGQGLRLIYYSQIVNDFQKGDIAEGYSVSREKKESFPLTVTSAQKNPTAFYLCASSPGTGAEAFFGQGTRLTVV.

This chain joins TRBV6-5 and TRBJ1-1; 7 nucleotides align to TRBD1. This CDR3 spans 14 amino acids. V lost 2 bases to trimming and J lost 4 bases; unmatched junction nucleotides: 4. Germline lookup yields CDR1 MNHEY and CDR2 SVGAGI. Here the CDR3 reads CASSYEGTVTEAFF. In DNA, the CDR3 is TGTGCCAGCAGTTACGAAGGGACAGTCACTGAAGCTTTCTTT.

This clone was detected only a few times. The chain carries TRBV19 and TRBJ1-4; D uncertain. This CDR3 spans 12 amino acids. The V end was cut by 7 bases, the J end by 7 bases, with 10 bases between. Per the germline V gene, CDR1 is LNHDA and CDR2 is SQIVND (reference sequence). The CDR3, as DNA: TGTGCCAGTACGTGGGCGGGTGAAAAACTGTTTTTT. Translation: CASTWAGEKLFF.

The genes are TRBV20-1 and TRBJ2-3; D ambiguous. Trimming stripped 3 bases from V and 3 bases from J, with 4 bases between. This CDR3 has 11 residues. CDR1 DFQATT and CDR2 SNEGSKA come from the germline V gene (reference sequence). The CDR3 loop reads CSARKTDTQYF. The CDR3 DNA reads as TGCAGTGCTAGGAAGACAGATACGCAGTATTTT.

The chain has TRBV24-1 and TRBJ2-1, with D possibly matching TRBD1 (6 bases). Germline V CDR1 and CDR2: KGHDR, SFDVKD. The CDR3 is made up of 12 amino acids. V lost 2 bases to trimming and J lost 8 bases, with 6 bases between them. The CDR3 DNA sequence: TGTGCCACCAGTGATTACAGGGATGAGCAGTTCTTC. Amino acid sequence: CATSDYRDEQFF.

This chain joins TRBV29-1 and TRBJ2-7; no firm D call. Matching the DNA end better, TRBJ2-1 makes the J call doubtful. The germline CDR1 and CDR2 sequences are SQVTM and ANQGSEA. This CDR3 has 16 residues. CDR3 DNA: TGCAGCGTTGAAGATCAGACCTCTAACTCCTACAATGAGCAGTTCTTC. This translates into CSVEDQTSNSYNEQFF.

In this sample, this clone turned up a few times. V and J are TRBV7-2 and TRBJ1-2; D remains unclear. The germline gives CDR1 SGHTA, CDR2 FQGNSA. The V end lost 4 bases, the J end lost 7 bases, and 10 bases lay between the germline ends. The CDR3 has 12 residues. DNA of the CDR3: TGTGCCAGCAGCTCTTTGAGGGTTGGCTACACCTTC. Protein: CASSSLRVGYTF.

This chain links TRBV19 with TRBJ2-1, with D possibly TRBD1 on 6 matching bases. The germline CDR1 and CDR2 sequences are LNHDA and SQIVND (reference sequence). This CDR3 has 14 amino acids. V was cut by 7 bases and J by 7 bases, with 17 bases left in between. The CDR3 region has the DNA TGTGCCAGTATGTCAGGGGTTCACCGTAATGAGCAGTTCTTC. Protein sequence: CASMSGVHRNEQFF. Drawing the rest from reference TRBV19 and TRBJ2-1, the complete variable domain is DGGITQSPKYLFRKEGQNVTLSCEQNLNHDAMYWYRQDPGQGLRLIYYSQIVNDFQKGDIAEGYSVSREKKESFPLTVTSAQKNPTAFYLCASMSGVHRNEQFFGPGTRLTVL.

The rearrangement links TRBV5-1 to TRBJ2-3; D is unresolved. Between the trimmed V and J ends, which lost 6 bases and 0 bases, there was a span of 17 bases. This CDR3 has 16 residues. The germline V gene encodes CDR1 SGHRS and CDR2 YFSETQ. CDR3 region: CASMYSGAASTDTQYF. In DNA form, the CDR3 reads TGCGCCAGCATGTATTCAGGAGCCGCTAGCACAGATACGCAGTATTTT.

The genes are TRBV18 and TRBJ1-3; tentative D call: TRBD1 (5 bases). The length of the CDR3 is 15 residues. V was pared by 3 bases and J by 0 bases, with 9 bases between. The germline V gene encodes CDR1 KGHSH and CDR2 LQKENI. CDR3 in DNA: TGTGCCAGCTCACCGTCCGACAGCTCTGGAAACACCATATATTTT. Residues: CASSPSDSSGNTIYF.

This chain connects TRBV20-1 to TRBJ2-7; 10 bases map to TRBD2. Trimming cost V 3 bases and J 2 bases; bases outside gene matches: 1. CDR1 and CDR2 from the germline V gene are DFQATT and SNEGSKA (reference sequence). The CDR3 totals 13 residues. CDR3 nucleotides: TGCAGTGCTAGTACTAGCGGGGCCTACGAGCAGTACTTC. It is translated as CSASTSGAYEQYF.

The V call is TRBV11-2, the J call TRBJ2-1; 7 bases are shared with TRBD1. Germline V gene data show CDR1 as SGHAT and CDR2 as FQNNGV. There are 15 residues in the CDR3. The junction had 7 bases not matched to a gene; V was cut back by 4 bases and J by 4 bases. Here the CDR3 reads CASSSYRGQYNEQFF. Here the CDR3 DNA reads TGTGCCAGCAGCTCCTACAGGGGCCAATACAATGAGCAGTTCTTC. Full variable domain (outside the CDR3, taken from reference TRBV11-2 and TRBJ2-1): EAGVAQSPRYKIIEKRQSVAFWCNPISGHATLYWYQQILGQGPKLLIQFQNNGVVDDSQLPKDRFSAERLKGVDSTLKIQPAKLEDSAVYLCASSSYRGQYNEQFFGPGTRLTVL.

This clone has only one observation. The rearrangement joins TRBV18 to TRBJ2-4; no reliable D call. V was shortened by 5 bases and J by 0 bases, with 8 bases between the two germline ends. Per the germline V gene, CDR1 is KGHSH and CDR2 is LQKENI. CDR3 length: 14 residues. The CDR3 here is CASSTTVAKNIQYF. For the CDR3, the DNA is TGTGCCAGCTCAACGACGGTAGCCAAAAACATTCAGTACTTC.

The V call is TRBV11-2, the J call TRBJ2-5; D possibly matches TRBD1 or TRBD2 (5 bases each). The ends were cut back, 5 bases at V and 7 bases at J, with 20 bases in the middle. Germline CDR1 SGHAT, CDR2 FQNNGV. The CDR3 is made up of 15 amino acids. This CDR3 reads CASSPRGSGSGTQYF. Here the CDR3 DNA reads TGTGCCAGCAGCCCTCGGGGCAGCGGATCGGGGACCCAGTACTTC.

The chain couples TRBV5-1 to TRBJ2-3; perhaps TRBD1 as D (5 bases). This CDR3 contains 15 residues. Germline lookup yields CDR1 SGHRS and CDR2 YFSETQ. V was clipped by 0 bases and J by 4 bases, with 12 bases between them. The CDR3 is CASSLVWGTPDTQYF. CDR3 bases: TGCGCCAGCAGCTTGGTATGGGGCACGCCAGATACGCAGTATTTT.

The gene calls are TRBV2 and TRBJ2-7; possible D gene TRBD2, 5 bases. Trimming took off 3 bases at V and 4 bases at J, with 16 bases between the two ends. This CDR3 spans 15 amino acids. The germline V gene has CDR1 SNHLY and CDR2 FYNNEI. The CDR3 coding sequence is TGTGCCAGCAGTGAGGTTGGCCTTCGGGGTTACGAGCAGTACTTC. Amino acid sequence: CASSEVGLRGYEQYF.

The V gene is TRBV27, the J gene TRBJ2-7; tentative D call: TRBD1 (5 bases). Germline V gene sequence: CDR1 MNHEY, CDR2 SMNVEV (reference sequence). This CDR3 spans 14 amino acids. The V end lost 6 bases, the J end lost 2 bases, and 14 bases lay between the germline ends. DNA of the CDR3: TGTGCCAGCAGGTTGACAGTCTCTACCTACGAGCAGTACTTC. This gives the protein CASRLTVSTYEQYF.

Regarding this clone: A junction boundary mismatches the germline segment, possibly from a read error. This chain uses TRBV6-1 with TRBJ2-1; weak D call: TRBD1 (6 bases). Germline V gene data show CDR1 as MNHNS and CDR2 as SASEGT. The CDR3 consists of 14 residues. For the CDR3, the DNA is TGTGCCAGCAGTGACGACAGGCCTTACACTGAGCAGTTCTTC. It translates to CASSDDRPYTEQFF.

Here the CDR3 DNA reads TGTGCCAGCAGCTTAGGAATAGGCATCGAACAGGTAGATACGCAGTATTTT. The encoded protein is CASSLGIGIEQVDTQYF. This sequence joins TRBV11-3 and TRBJ2-3, with D perhaps matching TRBD1 (5 bases). This CDR3 is built from 17 residues. Trimming removed 1 base from V and 5 bases from J, with 19 bases in between. Germline CDR1 SGHNT, CDR2 YENEEA.